This T cell receptor (beta chain) was identified in a study of blood T cell repertoires in COVID-19 (dated by TCRdb to 2018 to 2020). Context from the whole study: Samples covering the acute and convalescent phases of COVID-19 were provided by collaborators in the United States, Italy and Spain. The material from the prospective study consisted of cDNA or gDNA derived from T cells, B-cell-depleted T cells, or PBMCs. The dataset comprised deeply sampled blood TCRbeta repertoires from subjects exposed to, actively infected with, or recovered from COVID-19. A freely available public database, intended as a resource for researchers studying the immune response to SARS-CoV-2, is where the repertoires were released. Samples were obtained from the ongoing ImmuneRACE study (first 160 participants) and from over 1,000 subjects provided by 6 global collaborators. Sample metadata almost always included a de-identified subject ID, COVID-19 status, age in years and sex. Where HLA class I and class II types were available, the types were taken from metadata supplied by the sample provider, not from assay-based typing.

The collaborating institutions used their own protocols to collect whole blood in K2EDTA tubes. For TCRbeta analysis, collaborators shipped samples as frozen whole blood, isolated PBMCs, or DNA extracted from either of those sample types. The immunoSEQ Assay, a bias-controlled multiplex PCR, was used to amplify TCRbeta CDR3 regions from genomic DNA. Turning to the authors' computational methods: The number of nucleated cells in each sample was estimated from the amplification of reference gene primers within the assay. To quantify the absolute abundance of each unique TCRbeta CDR3 rearrangement, sequence reads were collapsed and filtered. Productive Simpson clonality was computed per sample as the square root of Simpson's diversity index over productive rearrangements. Not all clones reach the TCRdb copy of this immuneACCESS table, which keeps in-frame sequences only. Checked studies attribute under half of the gap to unresolved V genes and leave the rest unexplained. The V and J calls and the clone size are those of that table, but D and trimming were determined from the DNA. A total of just over 250,000 clones appear in this sample, roughly 86% of them only once. Over 2% of the sample is held by the ten biggest clonotypes.

The germline V gene provides CDR1 KGHSH and CDR2 LQKENI. Including cysteine and phenylalanine, the CDR3 has 14 amino acids. The kept DNA is CDR3 alone, 42 bases in frame from the first base. The V end loses 4 bases and the J end loses 1 base, and a stretch of 8 bases separates them. Beyond this particular receptor, the publication reports: The quantity of clinical and demographic metadata differed by source and by participant and was supplied without curation.

About this clone: Its recognized antigen is unknown. It has no much larger one-base neighbor in the sample; base qualities were not kept.

Input material: peripheral blood. The rearrangement joined TRBV18 to TRBJ1-3; no confident D gene assignment can be made. The sequence was collected from a woman in her forties or fifties with acute or convalescent COVID-19. The sequenced DNA is TGTGCCAGCTCACGACCAGCTTCTGGAAACACCATATATTTT. This is translated as CASSRPASGNTIYF.